This T cell receptor (beta chain) was identified in a study of shared clonotypes between healthy human individuals. Broader study findings: What limited the represented genetic and exposure-history diversity was the small number of donors. Sorted-subset sequencing, rarefaction showed, was incomplete despite large depth.

Turning to this clone: Its antigen is as yet unknown.

The ends were cut back, 5 bases at V and 0 bases at J, with 11 bases in the middle. Germline lookup yields CDR1 SGHTA and CDR2 FQGNSA. This CDR3 spans 16 amino acids. The table came from immunoSEQ multiplex PCR; TCRdb's copy has only in-frame clones and leaves some out. This sample carries 2.5 million or so clones, over 85% of them seen once, and the ten largest clones take roughly 0.13%. Sequenced: naive CD4+ T cells sorted from blood. Subset indicated: CD45RA+ positively selected. This TCR derives from a man aged 18 to 30 in good health. The chain couples TRBV7-2 to TRBJ1-6, with D tentatively TRBD1 (5 bases). CDR3: CASSLGTFSYNSPLHF. The CDR3 nucleotides are TGTGCCAGCAGCCTCGGGACCTTCTCCTATAATTCACCCCTCCACTTT.